Given below is one T cell receptor (beta chain) in context. What it binds is not known. V lost 2 bases, J lost 3 bases, and 14 bases lay in between. CDR1 and CDR2 (germline): MNHEY, SVGAGI. The CDR3 runs to 15 residues. Both 60 Vbeta primers and 13 Jbeta primers went into the PCR. Some clones are missing from TCRdb's copy, which holds only in-frame ones; the method was immunoSEQ multiplex PCR. The sample's table shows about 41,000 clones. The sample originates from a study of cytomegalovirus exposure and HLA in healthy donors. General study points: Highly shared sequence variants in one cluster were likely a sequencing artifact. An apparent linkage of common viral pathogens to several of the most significant clusters emerged in a later analysis.

The chain joins TRBV6-5 to TRBJ2-7, with a tentative D call TRBD2 (7 bases). The sequenced sample consisted of PBMCs. This clonotype was obtained from a man aged 25-40 years in good health and CMV-seronegative. The CDR3 bases are TGTGCCAGCAGTTACGGGGCGGGGGCAAACTACGAGCAGTACTTC. It translates to CASSYGAGANYEQYF.